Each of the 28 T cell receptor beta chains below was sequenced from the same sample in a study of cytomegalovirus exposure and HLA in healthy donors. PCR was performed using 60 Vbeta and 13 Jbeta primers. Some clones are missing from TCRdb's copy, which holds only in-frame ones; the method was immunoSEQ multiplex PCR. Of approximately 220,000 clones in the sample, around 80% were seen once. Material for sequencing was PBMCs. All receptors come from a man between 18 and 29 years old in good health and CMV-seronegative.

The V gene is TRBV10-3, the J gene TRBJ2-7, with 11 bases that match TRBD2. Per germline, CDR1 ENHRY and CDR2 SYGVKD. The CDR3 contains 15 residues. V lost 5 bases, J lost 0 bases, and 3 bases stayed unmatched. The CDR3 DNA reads TGTGCCATCAGTCCTACTAGCGGGAGCTCCTACGAGCAGTACTTC. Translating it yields CAISPTSGSSYEQYF.

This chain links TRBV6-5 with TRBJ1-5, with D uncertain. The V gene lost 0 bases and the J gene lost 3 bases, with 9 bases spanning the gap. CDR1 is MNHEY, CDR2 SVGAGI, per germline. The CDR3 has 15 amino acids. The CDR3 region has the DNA TGTGCCAGCAGTTACTCGATGGCATCCAATCAGCCCCAGCATTTT. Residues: CASSYSMASNQPQHF.

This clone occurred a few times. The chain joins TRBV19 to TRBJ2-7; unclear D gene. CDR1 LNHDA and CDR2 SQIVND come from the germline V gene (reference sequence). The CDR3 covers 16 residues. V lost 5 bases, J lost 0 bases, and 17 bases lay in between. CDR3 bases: TGTGCCAGTAGTTTGACTGGCTTTTATAGCTCCTACGAGCAGTACTTC. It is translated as CASSLTGFYSSYEQYF.

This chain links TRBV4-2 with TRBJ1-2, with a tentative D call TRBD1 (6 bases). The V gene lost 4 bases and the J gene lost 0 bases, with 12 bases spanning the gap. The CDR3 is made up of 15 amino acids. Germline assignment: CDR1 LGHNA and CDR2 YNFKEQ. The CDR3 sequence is CASSPGGRANYGYTF. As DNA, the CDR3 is TGTGCCAGCAGCCCCGGGGGGCGCGCTAACTATGGCTACACCTTC.

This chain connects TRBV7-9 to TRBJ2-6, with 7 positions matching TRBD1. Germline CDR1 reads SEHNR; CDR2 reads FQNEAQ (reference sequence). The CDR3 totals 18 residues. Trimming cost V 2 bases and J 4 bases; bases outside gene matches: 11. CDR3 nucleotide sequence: TGTGCCAGCAGCTTACGGGACGAGGGGGCGGAAGGGGCCAACGTCCTGACTTTC. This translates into CASSLRDEGAEGANVLTF.

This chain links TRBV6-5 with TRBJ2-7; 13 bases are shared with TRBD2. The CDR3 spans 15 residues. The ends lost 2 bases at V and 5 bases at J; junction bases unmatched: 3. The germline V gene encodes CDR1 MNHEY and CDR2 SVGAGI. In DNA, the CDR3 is TGTGCCAGCAGTTACCAGGGACTAGCGGGACACGAGCAGTACTTC. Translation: CASSYQGLAGHEQYF.

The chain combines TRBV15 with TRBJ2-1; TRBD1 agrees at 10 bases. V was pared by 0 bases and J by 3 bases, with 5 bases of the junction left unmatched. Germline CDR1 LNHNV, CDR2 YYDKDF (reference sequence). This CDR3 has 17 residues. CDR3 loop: CATSRDYGDRGYNEQFF. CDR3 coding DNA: TGTGCCACCAGCAGAGATTATGGGGACAGGGGCTACAATGAGCAGTTCTTC.

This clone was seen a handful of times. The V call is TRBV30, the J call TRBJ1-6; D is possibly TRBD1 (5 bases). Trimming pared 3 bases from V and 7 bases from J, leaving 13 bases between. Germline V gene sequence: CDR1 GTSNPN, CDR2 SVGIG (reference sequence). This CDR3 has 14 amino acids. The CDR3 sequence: CAWSLQVGNSPLHF. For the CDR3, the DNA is TGTGCCTGGAGCCTACAGGTGGGGAATTCACCCCTCCACTTT.

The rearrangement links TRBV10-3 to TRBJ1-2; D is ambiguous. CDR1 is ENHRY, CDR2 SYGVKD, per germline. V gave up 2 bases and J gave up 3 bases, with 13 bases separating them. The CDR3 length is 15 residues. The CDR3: CAISEISSTYYGYTF. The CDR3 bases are TGTGCCATCAGTGAGATCTCCTCTACGTACTATGGCTACACCTTC.

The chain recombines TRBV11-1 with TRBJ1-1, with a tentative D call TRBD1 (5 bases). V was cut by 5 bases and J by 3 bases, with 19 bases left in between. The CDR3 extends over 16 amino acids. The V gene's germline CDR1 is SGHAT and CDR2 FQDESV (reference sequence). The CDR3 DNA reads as TGTGCCAGCAGCCCAGGGTATGGGAAAGGGTACACTGAAGCTTTCTTT. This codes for CASSPGYGKGYTEAFF.

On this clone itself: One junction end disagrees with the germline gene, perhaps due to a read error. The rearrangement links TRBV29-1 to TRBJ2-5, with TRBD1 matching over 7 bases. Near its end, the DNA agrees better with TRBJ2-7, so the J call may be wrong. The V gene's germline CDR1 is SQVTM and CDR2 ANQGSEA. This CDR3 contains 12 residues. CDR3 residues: CSVEDRDYEQYF. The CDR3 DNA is TGCAGCGTGGAAGACAGGGACTACGAGCAGTACTTC.

CDR3 nucleotides: TGTGCCAGCAGTTTTTCCCCGAAGAGAGAGACCCAGTACTTC. This gives the protein CASSFSPKRETQYF. This chain connects TRBV6-6 to TRBJ2-5; D uncertain. Trimming stripped 4 bases from V and 4 bases from J, with 13 bases between. The CDR3 covers 14 residues. Looked up from germline, CDR1 is MNHNY and CDR2 is SVGAGI (reference sequence).

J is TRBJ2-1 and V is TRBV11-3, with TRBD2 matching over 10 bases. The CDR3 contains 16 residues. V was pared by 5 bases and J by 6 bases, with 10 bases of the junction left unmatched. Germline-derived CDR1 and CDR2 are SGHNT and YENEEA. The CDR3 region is CASSLTIAGGGNEQFF. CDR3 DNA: TGTGCCAGCAGCCTAACGATAGCGGGAGGAGGCAATGAGCAGTTCTTC.

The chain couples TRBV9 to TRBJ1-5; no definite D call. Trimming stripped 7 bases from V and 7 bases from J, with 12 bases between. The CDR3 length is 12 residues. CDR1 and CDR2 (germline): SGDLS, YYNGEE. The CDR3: CASGRGDQPQHF. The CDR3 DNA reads TGTGCCAGCGGCCGGGGAGACCAGCCCCAGCATTTT.

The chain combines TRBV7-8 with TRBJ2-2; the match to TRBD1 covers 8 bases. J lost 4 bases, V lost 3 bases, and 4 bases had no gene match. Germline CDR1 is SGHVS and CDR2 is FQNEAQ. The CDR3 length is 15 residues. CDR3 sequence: CASSLVRGPTGELFF. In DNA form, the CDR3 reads TGTGCCAGCAGCTTGGTCAGGGGGCCCACCGGGGAGCTGTTTTTT. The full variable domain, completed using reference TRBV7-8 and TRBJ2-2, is GAGVSQSPRYKVAKRGQDVALRCDPISGHVSLFWYQQALGQGPEFLTYFQNEAQLDKSGLPSDRFFAERPEGSVSTLKIQRTQQEDSAVYLCASSLVRGPTGELFFGEGSRLTVL.

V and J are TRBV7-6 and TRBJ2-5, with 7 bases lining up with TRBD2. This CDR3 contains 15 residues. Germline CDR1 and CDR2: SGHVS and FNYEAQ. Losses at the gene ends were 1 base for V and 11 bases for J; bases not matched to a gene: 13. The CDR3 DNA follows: TGTGCCAGCAGCTTAGGCTGGGCGGGAGAGGGAGAGCAGTACTTC. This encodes CASSLGWAGEGEQYF.

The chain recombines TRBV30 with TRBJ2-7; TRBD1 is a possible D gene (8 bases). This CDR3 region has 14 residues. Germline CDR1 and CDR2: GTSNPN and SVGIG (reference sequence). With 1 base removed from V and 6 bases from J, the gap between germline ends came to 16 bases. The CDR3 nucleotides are TGTGCCTGGAGTGACGGGAGGACAGGGATCGAGCAGTACTTC. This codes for CAWSDGRTGIEQYF.

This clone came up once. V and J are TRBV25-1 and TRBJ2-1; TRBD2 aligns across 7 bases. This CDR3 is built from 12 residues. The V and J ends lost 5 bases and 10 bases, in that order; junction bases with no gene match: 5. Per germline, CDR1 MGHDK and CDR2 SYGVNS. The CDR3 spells CASSLRGGEQFF. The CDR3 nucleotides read TGTGCCAGCAGTCTACGGGGAGGGGAGCAGTTCTTC.

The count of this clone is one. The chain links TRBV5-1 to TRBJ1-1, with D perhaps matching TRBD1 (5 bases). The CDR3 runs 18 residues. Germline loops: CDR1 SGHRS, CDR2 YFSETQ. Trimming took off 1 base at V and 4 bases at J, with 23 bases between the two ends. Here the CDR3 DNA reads TGCGCCAGCAGCTTGAGGCAACTAAGGGGTTCAACTCGCACTGAAGCTTTCTTT. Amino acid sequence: CASSLRQLRGSTRTEAFF.

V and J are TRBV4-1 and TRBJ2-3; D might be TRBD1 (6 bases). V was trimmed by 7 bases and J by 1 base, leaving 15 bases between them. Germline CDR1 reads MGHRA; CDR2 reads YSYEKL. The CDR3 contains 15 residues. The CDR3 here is CASNRAPGGTDTQYF. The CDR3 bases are TGCGCCAGCAACCGAGCCCCAGGGGGCACAGATACGCAGTATTTT.

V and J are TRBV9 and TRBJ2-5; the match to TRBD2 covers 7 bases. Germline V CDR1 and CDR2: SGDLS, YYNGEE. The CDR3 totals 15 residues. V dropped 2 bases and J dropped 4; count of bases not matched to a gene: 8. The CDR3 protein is CASSVGGIVLETQYF. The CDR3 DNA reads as TGTGCCAGCAGCGTGGGGGGGATAGTTCTAGAGACCCAGTACTTC.

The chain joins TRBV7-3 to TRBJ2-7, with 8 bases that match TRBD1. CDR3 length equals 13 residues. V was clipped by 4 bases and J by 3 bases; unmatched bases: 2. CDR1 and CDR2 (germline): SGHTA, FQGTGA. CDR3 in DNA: TGTGCCAGCAGCTCAACAGGGGGCTACGAGCAGTACTTC. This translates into CASSSTGGYEQYF.

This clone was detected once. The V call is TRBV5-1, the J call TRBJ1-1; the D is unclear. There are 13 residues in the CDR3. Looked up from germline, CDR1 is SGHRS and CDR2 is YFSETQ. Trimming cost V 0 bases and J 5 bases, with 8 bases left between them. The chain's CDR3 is CASSLGPRTEAFF. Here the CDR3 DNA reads TGCGCCAGCAGCTTGGGTCCTCGGACTGAAGCTTTCTTT.

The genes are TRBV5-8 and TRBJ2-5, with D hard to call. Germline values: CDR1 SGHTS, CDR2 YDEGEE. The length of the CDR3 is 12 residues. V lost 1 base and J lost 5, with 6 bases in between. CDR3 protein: CASSLSYETQYF. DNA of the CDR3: TGTGCCAGCAGCTTGTCTTATGAGACCCAGTACTTC.

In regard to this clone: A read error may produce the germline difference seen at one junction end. CDR3 in DNA: TGTGCTAGCAGCCGGCGGGACAGCTCCTACGAGCAGTACTTC. It translates to CASSRRDSSYEQYF. The gene calls are TRBV7-7 and TRBJ2-7, with D possibly TRBD1 on 7 matching bases. The CDR3 totals 14 residues. The germline V gene has CDR1 SSHAT and CDR2 FNYEAQ (reference sequence).

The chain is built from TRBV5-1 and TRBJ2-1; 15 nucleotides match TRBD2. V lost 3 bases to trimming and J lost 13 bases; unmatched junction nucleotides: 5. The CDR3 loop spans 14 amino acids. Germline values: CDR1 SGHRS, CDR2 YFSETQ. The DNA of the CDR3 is TGCGCCAGCAGCTCGGGACTAGCGGGAGGACGACAGTTCTTC. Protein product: CASSSGLAGGRQFF.

The DNA for the CDR3 is TGTGCCTGGAGTGTACAACGGGGGATCTATGGCTACACCTTC. It encodes CAWSVQRGIYGYTF. J is TRBJ1-2 and V is TRBV30; maybe TRBD1 (5 bases). The CDR3 runs 14 residues. Germline CDR1 is GTSNPN and CDR2 is SVGIG (reference sequence). Trimming left V 0 bases short and J 4 bases short, with 12 bases between.

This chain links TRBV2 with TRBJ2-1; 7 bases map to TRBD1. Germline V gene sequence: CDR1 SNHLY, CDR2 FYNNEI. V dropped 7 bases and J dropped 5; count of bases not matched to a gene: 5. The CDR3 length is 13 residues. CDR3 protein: CASTHTGDNEQFF. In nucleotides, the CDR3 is TGTGCCAGCACCCATACAGGGGACAATGAGCAGTTCTTC.